The T cell receptor beta chain under discussion was sequenced for a study of blood T cell repertoires in COVID-19. Study summary: T cells, B-cell-depleted T cells, or PBMCs supplied cDNA or gDNA.

Only in-frame clones appear in the TCRdb table, and some are missing; sequencing was by immunoSEQ multiplex PCR. The sample includes about 74,000 clones, around 76% of them seen just once. Sequencing was performed on peripheral blood. This sequence originates from a man aged 65 to 79 with active or convalescent COVID-19.

CDR3 DNA sequence: TGCGCCAGCAGCTCCCGAAAGGGACAGGGGGGTTCTCACTATGGCTACACCTTC. As protein: CASSSRKGQGGSHYGYTF. V is TRBV5-1 and J is TRBJ1-2; the match to TRBD1 covers 11 bases. Germline V gene data show CDR1 as SGHRS and CDR2 as YFSETQ. The length of the CDR3 is 18 residues. J lost 3 bases, V lost 3 bases, and 13 bases had no gene match.